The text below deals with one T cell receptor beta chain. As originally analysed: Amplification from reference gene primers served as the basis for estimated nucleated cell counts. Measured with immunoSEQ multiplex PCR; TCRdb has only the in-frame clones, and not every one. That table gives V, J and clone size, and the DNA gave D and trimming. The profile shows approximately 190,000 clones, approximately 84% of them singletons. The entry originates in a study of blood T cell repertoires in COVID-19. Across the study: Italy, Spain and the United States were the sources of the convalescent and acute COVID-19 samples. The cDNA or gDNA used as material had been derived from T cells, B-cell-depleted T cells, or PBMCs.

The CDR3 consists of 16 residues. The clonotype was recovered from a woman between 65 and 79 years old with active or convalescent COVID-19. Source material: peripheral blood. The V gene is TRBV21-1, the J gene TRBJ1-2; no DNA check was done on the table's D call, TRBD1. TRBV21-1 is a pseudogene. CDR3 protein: CASSKYRDRVPYGYTF. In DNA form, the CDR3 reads TGTGCCAGCAGCAAATACCGGGACAGGGTTCCTTATGGCTACACCTTC.